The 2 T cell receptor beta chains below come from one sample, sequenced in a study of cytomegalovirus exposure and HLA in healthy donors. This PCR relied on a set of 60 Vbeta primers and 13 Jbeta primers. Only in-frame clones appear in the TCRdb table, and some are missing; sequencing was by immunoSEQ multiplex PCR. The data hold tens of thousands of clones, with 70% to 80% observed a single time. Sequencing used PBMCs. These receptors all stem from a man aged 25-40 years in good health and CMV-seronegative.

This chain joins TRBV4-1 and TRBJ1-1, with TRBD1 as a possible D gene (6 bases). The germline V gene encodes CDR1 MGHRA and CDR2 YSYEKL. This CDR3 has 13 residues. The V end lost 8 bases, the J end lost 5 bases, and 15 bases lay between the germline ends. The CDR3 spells CASGGGARTEAFF. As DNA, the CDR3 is TGCGCCAGCGGCGGGGGGGCCAGGACTGAAGCTTTCTTT.

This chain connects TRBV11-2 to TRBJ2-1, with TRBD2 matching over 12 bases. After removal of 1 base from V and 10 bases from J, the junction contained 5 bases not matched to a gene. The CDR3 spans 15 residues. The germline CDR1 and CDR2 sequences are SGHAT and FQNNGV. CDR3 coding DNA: TGTGCCAGCAGCTTAGGGACTAGCGGGACGGGCGAGCAGTTCTTC. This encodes CASSLGTSGTGEQFF.